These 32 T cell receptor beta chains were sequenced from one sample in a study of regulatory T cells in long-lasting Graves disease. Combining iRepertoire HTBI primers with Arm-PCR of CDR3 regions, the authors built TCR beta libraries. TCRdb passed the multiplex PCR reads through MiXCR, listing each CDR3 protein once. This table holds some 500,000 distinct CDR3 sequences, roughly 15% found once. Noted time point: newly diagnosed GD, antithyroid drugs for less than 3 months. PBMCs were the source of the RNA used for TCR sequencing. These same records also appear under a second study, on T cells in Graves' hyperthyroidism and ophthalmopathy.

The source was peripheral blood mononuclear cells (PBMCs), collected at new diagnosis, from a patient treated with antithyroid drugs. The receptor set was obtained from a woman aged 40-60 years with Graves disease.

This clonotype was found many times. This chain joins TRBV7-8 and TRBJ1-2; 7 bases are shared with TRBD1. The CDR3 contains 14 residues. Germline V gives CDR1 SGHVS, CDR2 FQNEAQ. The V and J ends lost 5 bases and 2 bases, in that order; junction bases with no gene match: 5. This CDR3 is CASSTDRANYGYTF. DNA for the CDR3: TGTGCCAGCAGCACCGACAGGGCCAACTATGGCTACACCTTC.

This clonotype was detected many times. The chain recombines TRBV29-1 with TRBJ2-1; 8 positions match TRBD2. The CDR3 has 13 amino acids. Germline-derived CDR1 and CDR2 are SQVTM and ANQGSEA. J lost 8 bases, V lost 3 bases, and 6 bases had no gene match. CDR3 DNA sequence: TGCAGCGTTGAGGGACTAGGAGTCTATGAGCAGTTCTTC. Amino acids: CSVEGLGVYEQFF.

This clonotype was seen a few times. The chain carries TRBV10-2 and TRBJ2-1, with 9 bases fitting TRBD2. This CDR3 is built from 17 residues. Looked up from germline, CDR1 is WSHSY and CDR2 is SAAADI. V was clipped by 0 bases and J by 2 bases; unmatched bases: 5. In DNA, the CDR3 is TGCGCCAGCAGTGAGTCGAAGGTAGCGGGGGCCTACAATGAGCAGTTCTTC. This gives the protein CASSESKVAGAYNEQFF.

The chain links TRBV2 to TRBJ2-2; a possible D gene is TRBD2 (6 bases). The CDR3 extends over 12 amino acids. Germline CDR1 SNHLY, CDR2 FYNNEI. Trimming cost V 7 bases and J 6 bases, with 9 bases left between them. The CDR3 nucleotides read TGTGCCAGCAAGATAGCGGCCGGGGAGCTGTTTTTT. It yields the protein CASKIAAGELFF. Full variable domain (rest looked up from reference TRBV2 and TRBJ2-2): EPEVTQTPSHQVTQMGQEVILRCVPISNHLYFYWYRQILGQKVEFLVSFYNNEISEKSEIFDDQFSVERPDGSNFTLKIRSTKLEDSAMYFCASKIAAGELFFGEGSRLTVL.

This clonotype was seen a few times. CDR3 sequence: CASSPRQDGNTIYF. Written as DNA, the CDR3 is TGTGCCAGCAGTCCCCGACAGGACGGAAACACCATATATTTT. The chain links TRBV6-2 or TRBV6-3 to TRBJ1-3, with D maybe TRBD1 (6 bases). Germline V gene sequence: CDR1 MNHEY, CDR2 SVGEGT. V was pared by 5 bases and J by 4 bases, with 12 bases between. The CDR3 is 14 residues long.

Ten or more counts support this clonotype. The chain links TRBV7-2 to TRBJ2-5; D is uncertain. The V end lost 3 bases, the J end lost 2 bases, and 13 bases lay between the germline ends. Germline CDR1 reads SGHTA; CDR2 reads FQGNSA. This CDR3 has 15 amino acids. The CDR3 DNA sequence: TGTGCCAGCAGCTTGGTAAAGCTCTCTCAAGAGACCCAGTACTTC. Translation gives CASSLVKLSQETQYF.

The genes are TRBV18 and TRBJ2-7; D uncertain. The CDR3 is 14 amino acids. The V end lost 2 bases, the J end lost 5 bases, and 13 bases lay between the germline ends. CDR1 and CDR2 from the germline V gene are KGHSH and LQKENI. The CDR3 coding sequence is TGTGCCAGCTCACCATTCTCTGGCCAGGACGAGCAGTACTTC. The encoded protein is CASSPFSGQDEQYF.

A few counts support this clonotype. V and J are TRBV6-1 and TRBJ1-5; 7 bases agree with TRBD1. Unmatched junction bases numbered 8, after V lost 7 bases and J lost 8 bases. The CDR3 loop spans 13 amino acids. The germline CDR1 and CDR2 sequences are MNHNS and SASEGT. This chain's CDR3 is CASTRGAGEPQHF. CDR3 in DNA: TGTGCCAGCACCAGGGGGGCCGGGGAGCCCCAGCATTTT.

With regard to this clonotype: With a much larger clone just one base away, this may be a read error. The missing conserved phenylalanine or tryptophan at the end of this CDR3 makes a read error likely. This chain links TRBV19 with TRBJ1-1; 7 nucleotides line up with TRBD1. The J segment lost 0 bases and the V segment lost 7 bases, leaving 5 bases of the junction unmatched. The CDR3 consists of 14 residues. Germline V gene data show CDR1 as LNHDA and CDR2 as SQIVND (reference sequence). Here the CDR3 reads CASTMGQLNTEAFL. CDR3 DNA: TGTGCCAGTACCATGGGACAGCTGAACACTGAAGCTTTCCTT.

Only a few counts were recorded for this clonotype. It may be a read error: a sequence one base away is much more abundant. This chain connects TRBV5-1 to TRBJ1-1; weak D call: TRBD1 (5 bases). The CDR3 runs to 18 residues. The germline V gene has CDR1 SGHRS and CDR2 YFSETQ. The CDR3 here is CASRKWVDSGPANTKAFF. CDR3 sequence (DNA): TGCGCCAGCAGAAAATGGGTCGACTCGGGGCCGGCGAACACTAAAGCTTTCTTT.

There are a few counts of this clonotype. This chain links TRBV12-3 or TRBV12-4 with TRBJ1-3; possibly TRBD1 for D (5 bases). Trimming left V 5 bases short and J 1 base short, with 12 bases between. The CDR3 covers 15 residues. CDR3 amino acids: CASSHGGGSGNTIYF. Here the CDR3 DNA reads TGTGCCAGCAGTCATGGGGGGGGATCTGGAAACACCATATATTTT.

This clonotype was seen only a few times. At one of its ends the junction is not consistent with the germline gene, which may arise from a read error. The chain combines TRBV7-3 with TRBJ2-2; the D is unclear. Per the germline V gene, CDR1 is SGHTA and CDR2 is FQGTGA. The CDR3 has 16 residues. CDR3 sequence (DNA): TGTGCCAGCAGCTTAAGGTCGTTACAGAACGCCGGGGAGCTGTTTTTT. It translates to CASSLRSLQNAGELFF. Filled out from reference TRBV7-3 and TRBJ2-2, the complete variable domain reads GAGVSQTPSNKVTEKGKYVELRCDPISGHTALYWYRQSLGQGPEFLIYFQGTGAADDSGLPNDRFFAVRPEGSVSTLKIQRTERGDSAVYLCASSLRSLQNAGELFFGEGSRLTVL.

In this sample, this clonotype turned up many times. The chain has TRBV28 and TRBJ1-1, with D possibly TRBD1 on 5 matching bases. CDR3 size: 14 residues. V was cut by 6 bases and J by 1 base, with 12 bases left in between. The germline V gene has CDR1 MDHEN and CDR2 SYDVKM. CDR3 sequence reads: CASSQTEANTEAFF. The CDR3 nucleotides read TGTGCCAGCAGCCAGACAGAGGCGAACACTGAAGCTTTCTTT. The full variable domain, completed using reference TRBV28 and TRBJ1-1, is DVKVTQSSRYLVKRTGEKVFLECVQDMDHENMFWYRQDPGLGLRLIYFSYDVKMKEKGDIPEGYSVSREKKERFSLILESASTNQTSMYLCASSQTEANTEAFFGQGTRLTVV.

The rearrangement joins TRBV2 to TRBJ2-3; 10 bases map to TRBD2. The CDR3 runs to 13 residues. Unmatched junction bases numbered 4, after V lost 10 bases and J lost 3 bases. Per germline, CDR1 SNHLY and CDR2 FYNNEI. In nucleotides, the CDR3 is TGTGCCACGCCTAGCGGGAGAACAGATACGCAGTATTTT. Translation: CATPSGRTDTQYF. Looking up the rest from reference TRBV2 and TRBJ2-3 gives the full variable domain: EPEVTQTPSHQVTQMGQEVILRCVPISNHLYFYWYRQILGQKVEFLVSFYNNEISEKSEIFDDQFSVERPDGSNFTLKIRSTKLEDSAMYFCATPSGRTDTQYFGPGTRLTVL.

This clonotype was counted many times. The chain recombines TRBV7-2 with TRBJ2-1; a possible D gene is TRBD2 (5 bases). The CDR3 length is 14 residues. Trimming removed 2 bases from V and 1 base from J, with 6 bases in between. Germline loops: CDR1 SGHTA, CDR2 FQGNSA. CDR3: CASSLRGSYNEQFF. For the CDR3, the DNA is TGTGCCAGCAGCTTACGGGGATCCTACAATGAGCAGTTCTTC.

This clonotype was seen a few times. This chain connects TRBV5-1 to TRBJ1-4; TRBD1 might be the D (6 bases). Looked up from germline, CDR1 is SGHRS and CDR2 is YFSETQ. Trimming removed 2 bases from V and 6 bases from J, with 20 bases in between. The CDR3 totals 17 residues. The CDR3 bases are TGCGCCAGCAGCTTTTCCCGCCCCACAGGGTATGATGAAAAACTGTTTTTT. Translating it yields CASSFSRPTGYDEKLFF.

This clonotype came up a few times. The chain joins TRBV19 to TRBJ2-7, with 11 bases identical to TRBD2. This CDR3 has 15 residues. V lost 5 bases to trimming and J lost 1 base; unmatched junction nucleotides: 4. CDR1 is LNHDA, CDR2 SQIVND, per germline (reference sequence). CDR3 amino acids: CASSQLAGASYEQYF. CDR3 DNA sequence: TGTGCCAGTAGTCAACTAGCGGGGGCTTCCTACGAGCAGTACTTC.

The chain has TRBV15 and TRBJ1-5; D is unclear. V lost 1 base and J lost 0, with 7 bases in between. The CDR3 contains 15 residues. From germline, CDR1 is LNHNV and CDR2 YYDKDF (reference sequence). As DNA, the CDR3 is TGTGCCACCAGCAGAGGACGGTTTAGCAATCAGCCCCAGCATTTT. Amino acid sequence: CATSRGRFSNQPQHF.

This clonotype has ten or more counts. CDR3 DNA sequence: TGTGCCAGCAGCCAGAGGGGCTCTTATGGCTACACCTTC. This gives the protein CASSQRGSYGYTF. The J gene is TRBJ1-2, the V gene TRBV3-1, with a weak D call TRBD1 (5 bases). In germline, CDR1 is LGHDT, CDR2 YNNKEL (reference sequence). V was clipped by 3 bases and J by 5 bases, with 10 bases between them. This CDR3 spans 13 amino acids.

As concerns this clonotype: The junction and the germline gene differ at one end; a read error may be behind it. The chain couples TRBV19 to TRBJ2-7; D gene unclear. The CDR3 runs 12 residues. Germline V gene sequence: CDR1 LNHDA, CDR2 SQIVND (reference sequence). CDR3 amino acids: CASSIGSSEQYF. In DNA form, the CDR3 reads TGTGCCAGTAGTATAGGGTCCTCCGAGCAGTACTTC.

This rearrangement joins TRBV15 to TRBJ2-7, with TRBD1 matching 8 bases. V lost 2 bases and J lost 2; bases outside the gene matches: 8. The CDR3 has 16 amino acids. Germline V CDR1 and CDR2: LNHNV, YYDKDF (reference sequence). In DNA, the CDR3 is TGTGCCACCAGCAGACACTACCGGGACAGGCCCTACGAGCAGTACTTC. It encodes CATSRHYRDRPYEQYF.

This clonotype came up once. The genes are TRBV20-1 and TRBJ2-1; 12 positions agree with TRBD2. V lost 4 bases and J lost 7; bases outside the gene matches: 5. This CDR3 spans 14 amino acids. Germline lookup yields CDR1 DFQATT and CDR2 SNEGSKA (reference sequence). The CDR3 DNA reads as TGCAGTGCTACTAGCGGGGGGGCCGGGAATGAGCAGTTCTTC. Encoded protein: CSATSGGAGNEQFF.

CDR3 sequence (DNA): TGTGCCAGTAGTTTAGGTCAGGGAAGTGGCAATGAGCAGTTCTTC. Its translation is CASSLGQGSGNEQFF. The chain combines TRBV19 with TRBJ2-1; D perhaps matches TRBD1 (5 bases). The CDR3 totals 15 residues. CDR1 LNHDA and CDR2 SQIVND come from the germline V gene (reference sequence). V was clipped by 5 bases and J by 6 bases, with 17 bases between them.

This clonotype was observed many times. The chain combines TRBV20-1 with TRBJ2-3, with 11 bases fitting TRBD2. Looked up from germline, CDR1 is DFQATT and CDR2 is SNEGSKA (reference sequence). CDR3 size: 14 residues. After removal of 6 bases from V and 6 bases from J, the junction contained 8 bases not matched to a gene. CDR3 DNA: TGCAGTGCAATTAGCGGGGGGGGTGATGATACGCAGTATTTT. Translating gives CSAISGGGDDTQYF.

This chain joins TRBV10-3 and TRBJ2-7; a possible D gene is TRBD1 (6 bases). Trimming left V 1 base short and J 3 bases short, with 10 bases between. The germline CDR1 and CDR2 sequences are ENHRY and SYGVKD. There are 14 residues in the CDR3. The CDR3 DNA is TGTGCCATCAGTGAGTGGGACAACGTCTACGAGCAGTACTTC. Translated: CAISEWDNVYEQYF.

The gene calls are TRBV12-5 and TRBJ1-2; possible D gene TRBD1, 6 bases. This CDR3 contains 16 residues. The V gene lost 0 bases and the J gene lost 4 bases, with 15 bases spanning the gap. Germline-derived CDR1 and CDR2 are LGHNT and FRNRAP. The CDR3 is CASGLVLQGRSYGYTF. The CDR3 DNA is TGTGCTAGTGGTTTGGTACTCCAGGGGAGAAGCTATGGCTACACCTTC.

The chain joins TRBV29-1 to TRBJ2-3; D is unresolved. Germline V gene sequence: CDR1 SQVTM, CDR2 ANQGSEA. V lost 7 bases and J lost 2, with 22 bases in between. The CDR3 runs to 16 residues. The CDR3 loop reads CSASGHLYSPTDTQYF. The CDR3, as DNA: TGCAGCGCATCCGGGCACCTTTACTCCCCCACAGATACGCAGTATTTT.

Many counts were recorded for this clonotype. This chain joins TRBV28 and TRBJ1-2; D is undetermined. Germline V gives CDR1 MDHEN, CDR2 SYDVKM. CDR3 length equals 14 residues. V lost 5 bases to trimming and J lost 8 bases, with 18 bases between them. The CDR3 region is CASSPAGRLGGYTF. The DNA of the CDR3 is TGTGCCAGCAGTCCCGCGGGCAGGTTAGGGGGCTACACCTTC.

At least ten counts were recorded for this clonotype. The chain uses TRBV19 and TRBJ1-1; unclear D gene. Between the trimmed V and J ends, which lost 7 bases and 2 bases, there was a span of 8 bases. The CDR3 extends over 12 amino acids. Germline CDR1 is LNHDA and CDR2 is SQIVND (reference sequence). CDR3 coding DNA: TGTGCCAGTAATACGGGCAACACTGAAGCTTTCTTT. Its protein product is CASNTGNTEAFF.

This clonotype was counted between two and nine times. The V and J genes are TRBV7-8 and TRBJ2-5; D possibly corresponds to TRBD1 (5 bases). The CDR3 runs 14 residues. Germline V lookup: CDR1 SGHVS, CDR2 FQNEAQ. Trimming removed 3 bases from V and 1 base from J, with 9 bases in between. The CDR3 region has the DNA TGTGCCAGCAGCTTTCTAGGGGTCCAAGAGACCCAGTACTTC. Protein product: CASSFLGVQETQYF.

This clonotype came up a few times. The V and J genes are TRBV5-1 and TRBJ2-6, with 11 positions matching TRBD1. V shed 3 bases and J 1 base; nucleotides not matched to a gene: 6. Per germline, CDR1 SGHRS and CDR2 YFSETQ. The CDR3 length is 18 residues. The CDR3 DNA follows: TGCGCCAGCAGCTACGATGGACAGGGGGCTTCTGGGGCCAACGTCCTGACTTTC. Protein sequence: CASSYDGQGASGANVLTF.

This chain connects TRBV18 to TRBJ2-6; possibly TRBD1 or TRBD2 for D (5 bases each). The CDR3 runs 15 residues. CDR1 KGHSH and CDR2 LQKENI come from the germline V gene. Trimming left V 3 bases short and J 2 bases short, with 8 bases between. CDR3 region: CASSPWDAGANVLTF. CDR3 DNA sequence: TGTGCCAGCTCACCTTGGGACGCTGGGGCCAACGTCCTGACTTTC.